The entry below describes one TCR beta chain. Its target is unknown. This specimen comes from a study of CXCR3-negative and CXCR3-positive naive CD8 T cells. Overall study findings and caveats: Relative to CXCR3-negative naive cells, CXCR3-positive naive cells had more hydrophobic TRB CDR3s.

Every subset of CD8+ T cells was sorted in triplicate at approximately 300,000 cells each. Germline V gene sequence: CDR1 SGDLS, CDR2 YYNGEE. The CDR3 is 17 amino acids. TRB cDNA was prepared as libraries by UMI-labeled 5' RACE. Reanalyzing the 5' RACE reads, TCRdb keeps one entry per CDR3 protein, without DNA. This sample contains about 120,000 distinct CDR3 sequences. Sequencing used naive CXCR3+ CD8+ T cells from blood. The subset is: CD45RO-CCR7+CD27+CD95- naive CD8+ T cells expressing CXCR3 (TNR3+). This receptor was obtained from a human donor in good health. Some clones in this sample may be carry-over from other donors' samples. J is TRBJ2-2 and V is TRBV9. The CDR3 sequence is CASSVVYGHQNTGELFF. The full variable domain, in which reference TRBV9 and TRBJ2-2 provide the parts outside the CDR3, is DSGVTQTPKHLITATGQRVTLRCSPRSGDLSVYWYQQSLDQGLQFLIQYYNGEERAKGNILERFSAQQFPDLHSELNLSSLELGDSALYFCASSVVYGHQNTGELFFGEGSRLTVL.